The following is a T cell receptor (beta chain) sequence with its context. Some clones are missing from TCRdb's copy, which holds only in-frame ones; the method was immunoSEQ multiplex PCR. The sample consists of some 87,000 clones, 81% of them appearing once. The source of the sample is a study of blood T cell repertoires in COVID-19. Looking at the study overall: Samples came from the United States, Italy and Spain, spanning acute and convalescent COVID-19. The analysed material was cDNA or gDNA that came from T cells, B-cell-depleted T cells, or PBMCs.

This CDR3 has 14 residues. V lost 4 bases, J lost 4 bases, and 13 bases lay in between. Per germline, CDR1 MDHEN and CDR2 SYDVKM. The sample consisted of peripheral blood. This chain connects TRBV28 to TRBJ1-2, with TRBD1 as a possible D gene (5 bases). This receptor was identified in a human donor in a cohort sampled during active COVID-19. This chain's CDR3 is CASSSAGTVYGYTF. As DNA, the CDR3 is TGTGCCAGCAGTTCTGCGGGGACTGTCTATGGCTACACCTTC.